The 5 T cell receptor beta chains below were found in one sample sequenced in a study of blood T cell repertoires in COVID-19. Repertoires were generated with immunoSEQ multiplex PCR, while TCRdb's copy carries only in-frame clones and drops some. The sample consists of 70,000 to 95,000 clones, about nine tenths of them appearing once. Sequenced input: peripheral blood. The receptors stem from a woman aged 45-65 years in a cohort sampled during active COVID-19.

The chain is built from TRBV5-6 and TRBJ2-5, with 11 nucleotides matching TRBD2. CDR3 length equals 15 residues. The junction had 5 bases not matched to a gene; V was cut back by 3 bases and J by 4 bases. The germline CDR1 and CDR2 sequences are SGHDT and YYEEEE. In nucleotides, the CDR3 is TGTGCCAGCAGCTCACTAGCGGGGGTGAGAGAGACCCAGTACTTC. It specifies CASSSLAGVRETQYF.

This chain joins TRBV6-6 and TRBJ1-1; D unclear. V lost 6 bases and J lost 1, with 9 bases in between. This CDR3 is 13 amino acids long. Germline V CDR1 and CDR2: MNHNY, SVGAGI (reference sequence). CDR3 sequence (DNA): TGTGCCAGCAGAACAACCTCGAACACTGAAGCTTTCTTT. As protein: CASRTTSNTEAFF.

V usage is TRBV5-1 and J usage is TRBJ2-3; 11 bases fit TRBD2. Germline V CDR1 and CDR2: SGHRS, YFSETQ. Unmatched junction bases numbered 7, after V lost 3 bases and J lost 4 bases. This CDR3 has 16 residues. The CDR3 reads CASSWIAGGIADTQYF. In nucleotides, the CDR3 is TGCGCCAGCAGCTGGATAGCGGGGGGGATCGCAGATACGCAGTATTTT. The variable domain in full, completed from reference TRBV5-1 and TRBJ2-3, reads KAGVTQTPRYLIKTRGQQVTLSCSPISGHRSVSWYQQTPGQGLQFLFEYFSETQRNKGNFPGRFSGRQFSNSRSEMNVSTLELGDSALYLCASSWIAGGIADTQYFGPGTRLTVL.

CDR3 protein: CASSRSGRVGEQFF. The CDR3 nucleotides are TGTGCCAGCAGCCGTAGTGGGCGGGTCGGTGAGCAGTTCTTC. The chain couples TRBV7-2 to TRBJ2-1, with D possibly TRBD2 on 5 matching bases. The CDR3 runs 14 residues. Germline CDR1 reads SGHTA; CDR2 reads FQGNSA. Trimming left V 5 bases short and J 9 bases short, with 17 bases between.

This clone was found once. A much larger clone differs from this one at a single base, so this may be a read error. The V and J genes are TRBV12-3 or TRBV12-4 and TRBJ2-7; D is uncertain. V was pared by 6 bases and J by 0 bases, with 6 bases between. This CDR3 is built from 12 residues. The CDR3 bases are TGTGCCAGCAGCTGGAGCTCCTACGAGCAGTACTTC. It is translated as CASSWSSYEQYF.